This T cell receptor beta chain was recorded in a study of cytomegalovirus exposure and HLA in healthy donors. Germline CDR1 is SGHNT and CDR2 is YYREEE (reference sequence). Trimming left V 2 bases short and J 1 base short, with 15 bases between. There are 16 residues in the CDR3. It was with 60 Vbeta and 13 Jbeta primers that the PCR ran. This table comes from immunoSEQ multiplex PCR, and its TCRdb copy is limited to in-frame clones, with some not included. The top ten hold around 6.6% of the sample, which has about 160,000 clones, approximately 80% seen once. Study-wide findings and caveats: The only immune exposure information that was available was CMV serostatus. Earlier results showed most TCR beta V segments being productive about 87% or about 30% of the time.

As to this clone: Its antigen is not known.

V usage is TRBV5-4 and J usage is TRBJ1-1; maybe TRBD1 (6 bases). Sequencing was performed on PBMCs. This receptor was identified in a male donor in good health and CMV-seropositive. The CDR3 DNA is TGTGCCAGCAGCTTAGGGGGACGGAGGTGGAACACTGAAGCTTTCTTT. It is translated as CASSLGGRRWNTEAFF.